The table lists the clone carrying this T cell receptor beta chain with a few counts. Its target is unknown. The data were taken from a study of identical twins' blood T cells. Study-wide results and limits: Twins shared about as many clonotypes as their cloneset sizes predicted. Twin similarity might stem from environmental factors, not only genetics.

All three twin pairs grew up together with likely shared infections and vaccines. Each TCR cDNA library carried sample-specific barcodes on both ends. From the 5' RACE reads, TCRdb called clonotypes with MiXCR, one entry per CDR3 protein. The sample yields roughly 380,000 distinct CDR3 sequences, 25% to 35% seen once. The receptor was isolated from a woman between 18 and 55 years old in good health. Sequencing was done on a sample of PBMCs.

The CDR3 sequence: CAISDRDEKLFF. The CDR3 DNA reads TGTGCCATCAGTGACAGGGATGAAAAACTGTTTTTT. The chain carries TRBV10-3 and TRBJ1-4, with D perhaps matching TRBD1 (5 bases). This CDR3 comprises 12 residues. Germline CDR1 ENHRY, CDR2 SYGVKD. V lost 3 bases and J 6 bases, leaving 5 bases between the germline ends.